This T cell receptor (beta chain) came from a study of blood T cell repertoires in COVID-19 (TCRdb year 2020). General notes on the study: Samples from collaborators originated in the United States, Italy and Spain and spanned both the acute and convalescent phases of COVID-19. The prospective study material was composed of cDNA or gDNA derived from T cells, B-cell-depleted T cells, or PBMCs. Deeply sampled blood TCRbeta repertoires from subjects exposed to, actively infected with, or recovered from COVID-19 were included in the dataset. The repertoires were released in a freely available public database meant as a resource for research on the immune response to SARS-CoV-2. The samples were drawn from the first 160 participants of the ongoing ImmuneRACE study and from 1,254 subjects provided by 6 global collaborators. Nearly every sample came with metadata listing a de-identified subject ID, COVID-19 status, age in years and sex. Where HLA class I and class II types were available, the types were taken from metadata supplied by the sample provider, not from assay-based typing.

TCRbeta CDR3 regions were amplified from genomic DNA using the immunoSEQ Assay, a bias-controlled multiplex PCR. In the authors' own workflow: The number of nucleated cells in each sample was estimated from the amplification of reference gene primers within the assay. Sequence reads were collapsed and filtered to measure the absolute abundance of every unique TCRbeta CDR3 rearrangement. For each sample, productive Simpson clonality was calculated as the square root of Simpson's diversity index over productive rearrangements. TCRdb provides this immuneACCESS table in a form limited to in-frame rearrangements. Some clones are lacking; in checked studies, under half of them reflect an unresolved V gene, and why the rest are absent is not known. D and trimming were read from the DNA, whereas the V and J calls and clone size are those reported in that table. The sample table contains some 71,000 clones; only one count was recorded for about nine tenths of them. In total, the top ten clones hold under 6.5% of the sample.

Only one count was recorded for this clone. Its antigen remains undetermined. Base-call qualities are not available, and no considerably larger clone is one nucleotide away. Whole blood was collected in K2EDTA tubes by collaborating institutions according to the institutions' own protocols. For TCRbeta analysis, collaborators shipped samples as frozen whole blood, isolated PBMCs, or DNA extracted from either of those sample types. The CDR3 numbers 16 residues from cysteine through phenylalanine. Here the CDR3 DNA is all that survives: 48 bases in frame from base 1. V loses 4 bases at its end and J loses 6 bases; junction bases beyond the gene matches: 8. As encoded in the germline V gene, CDR1 is SGDLS while CDR2 is YYNGEE. The research as a whole found: The quantity of clinical and demographic metadata differed by source and by participant and was supplied without curation.

The V gene is TRBV9 and the J gene is TRBJ2-3, with TRBD2 identical over 13 junction bases. This clonotype originated in a woman aged 18-30 years with acute or convalescent COVID-19. The source material was peripheral blood. The nucleotides are TGTGCCAGCAGCTCCAGAACTAGCGGGAGGGTCGATACGCAGTATTTT. Its translation reads: CASSSRTSGRVDTQYF.